These T cell receptor beta chains were read from a single sample in a study of Ad26.COV2.S vaccination and SARS-CoV-2 variants. Here immunoSEQ multiplex PCR was the method, and the copy in TCRdb shows in-frame clones only, minus some. The top ten clones hold roughly 3.9% of a sample with about 350,000 clones, 90% to 95% of them seen once. This material consisted of peripheral blood, taken after recovery from COVID-19. Every receptor here comes from a human donor who had recovered from COVID-19. The CDR3 runs from the conserved cysteine through the conserved F or W. The D gene is left open where the match is weak. Clone size is not always given. Where it is, it says once, few, many or a class for expanded clones.

d_call: TRBD2
j_call: TRBJ2-1
clone_size: NA
v_call: TRBV12-5
cdr3_nt: TGTGCTACCACCGGGACTAGCCATGAGCAGTTCTTC
cdr3_aa: CATTGTSHEQFF

d_call: TRBD1
j_call: TRBJ2-5
clone_size: once
v_call: TRBV19
cdr3_nt: TGTGCCAGTAGTCCTAAGACAGGGGAGGAGACCCAGTACTTC
cdr3_aa: CASSPKTGEETQYF

d_call: TRBD2
j_call: TRBJ2-7
clone_size: NA
v_call: TRBV4-1
cdr3_nt: TGCGCCAGCAGCCCCGCCGCGGGGGCCTACGAGCAGTACTTC
cdr3_aa: CASSPAAGAYEQYF

d_call: TRBD1
j_call: TRBJ1-4
clone_size: NA
v_call: TRBV29-1
cdr3_nt: TGCAGCGTTGAGGACAGGGAAAAACTGTTTTTT
cdr3_aa: CSVEDREKLFF

d_call: TRBD2
j_call: TRBJ2-3
clone_size: NA
v_call: TRBV15
cdr3_nt: TGTGCCACCAGCAGCAAGGGACTAGCGGATGCAGATACGCAGTATTTT
cdr3_aa: CATSSKGLADADTQYF

d_call: NA
j_call: TRBJ2-7
clone_size: NA
v_call: TRBV7-2
cdr3_nt: TGTGCCAGCAGCCCGAGCTCCTACGAGCAGTACTTC
cdr3_aa: CASSPSSYEQYF

d_call: NA
j_call: TRBJ2-3
clone_size: NA
v_call: TRBV5-4
cdr3_nt: TGTGCCAGCAGCTTGTACGGAGCAGGGACGCAGTATTTT
cdr3_aa: CASSLYGAGTQYF

d_call: NA
j_call: TRBJ1-5
clone_size: NA
v_call: TRBV28
cdr3_nt: TGTGCCAGCAGTTTAAGTGGTCAGCCCCAGCATTTT
cdr3_aa: CASSLSGQPQHF

d_call: NA
j_call: TRBJ1-2
clone_size: NA
v_call: TRBV23-1
cdr3_nt: TGCGCCAGCAGGACTGACGGCTTTAACTATGGCTACACCTTC
cdr3_aa: CASRTDGFNYGYTF

d_call: TRBD2
j_call: TRBJ2-1
clone_size: NA
v_call: TRBV29-1
cdr3_nt: TGCAGCGTAAGCGGGGGGGGCTACAATGAGCAGTTCTTC
cdr3_aa: CSVSGGGYNEQFF

d_call: TRBD2
j_call: TRBJ2-7
clone_size: NA
v_call: TRBV9
cdr3_nt: TGTGCCAGCAGCCCTAGCGGGGGGCGAACCTACGAGCAGTACTTC
cdr3_aa: CASSPSGGRTYEQYF

d_call: NA
j_call: TRBJ1-2
clone_size: NA
v_call: TRBV6-2/TRBV6-3
cdr3_nt: TGTGCCAGCAGTTCCACGGCCCGCGGGGGCTACACCTTC
cdr3_aa: CASSSTARGGYTF

d_call: NA
j_call: TRBJ2-5
clone_size: NA
v_call: TRBV9
cdr3_nt: TGTGCCAGCAGCGACCGGGACATACAAGAGACCCAGTACTTC
cdr3_aa: CASSDRDIQETQYF

d_call: TRBD1
j_call: TRBJ2-1
clone_size: few
v_call: TRBV29-1
cdr3_nt: TGCAGCGTTGAAGGACCACCGGGACAGCACTACAATGAGCAGTTCTTC
cdr3_aa: CSVEGPPGQHYNEQFF

d_call: NA
j_call: TRBJ2-2
clone_size: once
v_call: TRBV3-1/TRBV3-2
cdr3_nt: TGTGCCAGCAGCCAAGTAGGGCTTGGCACCGGGGAGCTGTTTTTT
cdr3_aa: CASSQVGLGTGELFF

d_call: NA
j_call: TRBJ2-7
clone_size: NA
v_call: TRBV12-5
cdr3_nt: TGTGCTAGTGGTTTGGTCCTGGCGCGGTCTATCGACGAGCAGTACTTC
cdr3_aa: CASGLVLARSIDEQYF

d_call: TRBD1
j_call: TRBJ2-3
clone_size: NA
v_call: TRBV28
cdr3_nt: TGTGCCAGCAATACGGGACAGGTCGTTCTCGAAACAGATACGCAGTATTTT
cdr3_aa: CASNTGQVVLETDTQYF

d_call: NA
j_call: TRBJ1-5
clone_size: NA
v_call: TRBV7-9
cdr3_nt: TGTGCCAGCAGCTTAGCGGCAGGGAATCAGCCCCAGCATTTT
cdr3_aa: CASSLAAGNQPQHF

d_call: TRBD1
j_call: TRBJ2-3
clone_size: NA
v_call: TRBV5-1
cdr3_nt: TGCGCCAGCAGCTTGGAGACAGGGTTAACAGATACGCAGTATTTT
cdr3_aa: CASSLETGLTDTQYF

d_call: TRBD1
j_call: TRBJ1-4
clone_size: NA
v_call: TRBV3-1/TRBV3-2
cdr3_nt: TGTGCCAGCGGGACAGTTCGGGAAAAACTGTTTTTT
cdr3_aa: CASGTVREKLFF

d_call: NA
j_call: TRBJ1-2
clone_size: NA
v_call: TRBV3-1/TRBV3-2
cdr3_nt: TGTGCCAGCAGCCAAGAGGGGTTTAACTATGGCTACACCTTC
cdr3_aa: CASSQEGFNYGYTF

d_call: TRBD1
j_call: TRBJ1-6
clone_size: NA
v_call: TRBV27
cdr3_nt: TGTGCCAGCAGTTCACACTCAAACAGGGGTTTATCTTCACCCCTCCACTTT
cdr3_aa: CASSSHSNRGLSSPLHF

d_call: TRBD2
j_call: TRBJ2-7
clone_size: NA
v_call: TRBV2
cdr3_nt: TGTGCCAGCAGGGGCCTGGGGGTAGCGGGGGTTTACGAGCAGTACTTC
cdr3_aa: CASRGLGVAGVYEQYF

d_call: NA
j_call: TRBJ1-5
clone_size: NA
v_call: TRBV4-1
cdr3_nt: TGCGCCAGCAGCCAAGATGTGGGCTTCAATCAGCCCCAGCATTTT
cdr3_aa: CASSQDVGFNQPQHF

d_call: NA
j_call: TRBJ1-1
clone_size: NA
v_call: TRBV7-9
cdr3_nt: TGTGCCAGCAGCCCCGCTTCGCTAGGAGCTTTCTTT
cdr3_aa: CASSPASLGAFF